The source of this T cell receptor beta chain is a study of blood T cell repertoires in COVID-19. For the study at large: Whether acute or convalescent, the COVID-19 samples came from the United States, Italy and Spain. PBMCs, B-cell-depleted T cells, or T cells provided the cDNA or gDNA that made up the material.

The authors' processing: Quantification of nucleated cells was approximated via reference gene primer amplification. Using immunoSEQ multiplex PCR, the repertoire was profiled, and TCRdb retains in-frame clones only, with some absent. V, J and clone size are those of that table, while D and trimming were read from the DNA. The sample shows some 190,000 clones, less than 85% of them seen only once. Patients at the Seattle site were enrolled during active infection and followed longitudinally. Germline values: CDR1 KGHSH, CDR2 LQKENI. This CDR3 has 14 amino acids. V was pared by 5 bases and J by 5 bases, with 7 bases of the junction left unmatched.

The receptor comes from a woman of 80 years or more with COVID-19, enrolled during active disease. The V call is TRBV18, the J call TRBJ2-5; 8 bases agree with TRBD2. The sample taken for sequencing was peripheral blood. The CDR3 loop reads CASSARGGLETQYF. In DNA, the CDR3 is TGTGCCAGCTCAGCCCGCGGGGGGCTGGAGACCCAGTACTTC.